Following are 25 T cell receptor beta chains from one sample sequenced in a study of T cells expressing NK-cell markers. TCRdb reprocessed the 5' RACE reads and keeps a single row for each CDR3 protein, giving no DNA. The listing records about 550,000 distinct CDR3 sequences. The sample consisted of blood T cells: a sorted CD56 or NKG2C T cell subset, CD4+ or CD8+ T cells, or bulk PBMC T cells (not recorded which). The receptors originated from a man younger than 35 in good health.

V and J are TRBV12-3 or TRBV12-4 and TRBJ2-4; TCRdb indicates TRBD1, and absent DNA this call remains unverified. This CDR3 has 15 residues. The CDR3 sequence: CASSLEGRLENIQYF.

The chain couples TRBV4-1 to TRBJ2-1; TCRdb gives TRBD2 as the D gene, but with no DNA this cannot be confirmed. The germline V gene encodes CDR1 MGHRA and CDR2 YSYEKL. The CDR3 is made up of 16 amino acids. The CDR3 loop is CASSQEAGEFYNEQFF.

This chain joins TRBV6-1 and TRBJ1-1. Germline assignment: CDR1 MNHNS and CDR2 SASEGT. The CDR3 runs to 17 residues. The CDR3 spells CASSPIKTGFKNTEAFF.

CDR3 region: CASSPKAVREQYF. This chain uses TRBV18 with TRBJ2-7; lacking DNA, the TRBD2 call made by TCRdb goes unchecked. CDR1 and CDR2 (germline): KGHSH, LQKENI. The CDR3 consists of 13 residues.

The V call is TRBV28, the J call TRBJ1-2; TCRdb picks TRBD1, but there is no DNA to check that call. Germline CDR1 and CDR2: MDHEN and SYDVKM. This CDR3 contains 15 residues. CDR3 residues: CASSRPGWGNYGYTF.

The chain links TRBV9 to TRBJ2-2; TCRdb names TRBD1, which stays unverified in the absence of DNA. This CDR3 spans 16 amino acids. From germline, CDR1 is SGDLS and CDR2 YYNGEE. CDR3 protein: CASSVGGQANTGELFF.

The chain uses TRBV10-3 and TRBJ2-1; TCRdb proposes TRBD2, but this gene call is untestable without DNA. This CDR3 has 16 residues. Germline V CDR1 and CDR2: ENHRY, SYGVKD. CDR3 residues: CAISVTSGRARSGQFF.

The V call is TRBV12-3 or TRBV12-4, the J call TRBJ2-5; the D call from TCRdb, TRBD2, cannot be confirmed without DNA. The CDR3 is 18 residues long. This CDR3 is CASSFCLSGRNCQETQYF.

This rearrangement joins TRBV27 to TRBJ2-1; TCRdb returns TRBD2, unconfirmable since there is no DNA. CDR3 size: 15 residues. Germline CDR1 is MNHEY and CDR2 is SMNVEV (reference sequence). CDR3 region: CASSPPSGSGYEQFF.

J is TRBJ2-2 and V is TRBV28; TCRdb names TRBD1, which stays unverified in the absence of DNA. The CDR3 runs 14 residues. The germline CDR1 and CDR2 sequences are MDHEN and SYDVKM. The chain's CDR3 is CASSSTGITGELFF.

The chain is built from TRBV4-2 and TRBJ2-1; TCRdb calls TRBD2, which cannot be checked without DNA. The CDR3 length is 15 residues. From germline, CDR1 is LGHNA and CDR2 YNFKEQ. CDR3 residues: CASSQPQAGGNEQFF.

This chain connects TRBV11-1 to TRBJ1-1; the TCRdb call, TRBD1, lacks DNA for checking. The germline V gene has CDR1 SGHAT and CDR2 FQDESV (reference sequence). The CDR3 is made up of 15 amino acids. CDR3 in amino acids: CASSPLQGARTEAFF.

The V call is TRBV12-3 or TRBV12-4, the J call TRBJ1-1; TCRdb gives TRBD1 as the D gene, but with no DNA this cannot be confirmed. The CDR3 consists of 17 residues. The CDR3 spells CASSFQGQGPGNTEAFF.

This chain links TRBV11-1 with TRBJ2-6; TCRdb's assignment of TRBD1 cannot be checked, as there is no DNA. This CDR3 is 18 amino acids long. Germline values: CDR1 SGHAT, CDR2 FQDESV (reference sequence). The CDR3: CASSLARGTVSGANVLTF.

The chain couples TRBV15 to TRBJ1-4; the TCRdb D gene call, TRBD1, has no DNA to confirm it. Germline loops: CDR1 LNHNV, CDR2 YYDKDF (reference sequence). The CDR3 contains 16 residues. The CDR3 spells CATSRGNRGSDEKLFF.

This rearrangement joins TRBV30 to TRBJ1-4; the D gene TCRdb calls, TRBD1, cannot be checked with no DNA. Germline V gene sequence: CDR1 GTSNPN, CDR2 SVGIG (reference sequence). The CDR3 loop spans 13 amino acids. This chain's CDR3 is CAWTRRVAEKLFF. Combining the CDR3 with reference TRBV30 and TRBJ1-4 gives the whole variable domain SQTIHQWPATLVQPVGSPLSLECTVEGTSNPNLYWYRQAAGRGLQLLFYSVGIGQISSEVPQNLSASRPQDRQFILSSKKLLLSDSGFYLCAWTRRVAEKLFFGSGTQLSVL.

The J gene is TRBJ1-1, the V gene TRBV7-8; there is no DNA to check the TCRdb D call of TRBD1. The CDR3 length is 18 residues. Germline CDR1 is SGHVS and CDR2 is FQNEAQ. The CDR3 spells CASSSYPMGPRANTEAFF.

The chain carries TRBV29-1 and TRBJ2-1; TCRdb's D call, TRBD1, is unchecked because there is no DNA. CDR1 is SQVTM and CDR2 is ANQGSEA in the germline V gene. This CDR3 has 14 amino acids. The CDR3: CSGGGPGGYNEQFF.

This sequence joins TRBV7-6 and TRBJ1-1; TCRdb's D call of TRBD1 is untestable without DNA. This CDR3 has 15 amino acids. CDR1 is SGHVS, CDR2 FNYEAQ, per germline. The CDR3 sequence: CASSLAGQGMGEAFF. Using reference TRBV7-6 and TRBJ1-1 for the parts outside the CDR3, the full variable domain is GAGVSQSPRYKVTKRGQDVALRCDPISGHVSLYWYRQALGQGPEFLTYFNYEAQQDKSGLPNDRFSAERPEGSISTLTIQRTEQRDSAMYRCASSLAGQGMGEAFFGQGTRLTVV.

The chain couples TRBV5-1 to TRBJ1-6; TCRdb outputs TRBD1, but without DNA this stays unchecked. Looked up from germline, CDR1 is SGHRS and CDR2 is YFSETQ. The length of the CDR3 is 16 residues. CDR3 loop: CASSFTGGGNNSPLHF.

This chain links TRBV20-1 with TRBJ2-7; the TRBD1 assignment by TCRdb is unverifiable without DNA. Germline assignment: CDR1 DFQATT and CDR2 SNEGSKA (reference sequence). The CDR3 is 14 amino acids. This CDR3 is CSVSETAYSYEQYF.

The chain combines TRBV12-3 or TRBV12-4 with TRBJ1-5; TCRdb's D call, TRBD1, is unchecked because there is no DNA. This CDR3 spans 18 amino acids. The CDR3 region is CASSSGGAGVNSNQPQHF.

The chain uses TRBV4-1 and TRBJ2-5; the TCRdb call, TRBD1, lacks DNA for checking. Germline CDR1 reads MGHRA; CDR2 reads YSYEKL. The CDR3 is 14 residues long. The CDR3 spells CASSPEDRRGTQYF.

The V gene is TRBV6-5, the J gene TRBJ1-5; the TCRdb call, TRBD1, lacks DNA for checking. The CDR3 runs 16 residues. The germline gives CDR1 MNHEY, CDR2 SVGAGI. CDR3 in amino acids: CASRIRDGLINQPQHF.

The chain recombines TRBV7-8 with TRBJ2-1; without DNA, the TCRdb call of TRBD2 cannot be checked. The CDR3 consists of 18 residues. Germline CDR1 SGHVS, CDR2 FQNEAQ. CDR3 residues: CASSSTHVLERDGNEQFF.